This T cell receptor beta chain appears in the sequencing data of a study of blood T cell repertoires in COVID-19. From germline, CDR1 is SGHRS and CDR2 YFSETQ. Losses at the gene ends were 2 bases for V and 4 bases for J; bases not matched to a gene: 7. The CDR3 runs to 17 residues. Only in-frame clones appear in the TCRdb table, and some are missing; sequencing was by immunoSEQ multiplex PCR. This table holds about 220,000 clones, roughly 80% found once. The sequencing input was peripheral blood. The receptor comes from a woman aged 25 to 39 who had recovered from COVID-19. The chain combines TRBV5-1 with TRBJ2-1; 12 bases match TRBD2. The CDR3 here is CASSFGLAGGLYNEQFF. In DNA, the CDR3 is TGCGCCAGCAGCTTCGGCCTAGCGGGAGGGCTATACAATGAGCAGTTCTTC.